This T cell receptor (beta chain) was sequenced in a study of cytomegalovirus exposure and HLA in healthy donors. Regarding the study as a whole: Data from an earlier analysis indicated that most TCR beta V segments were productive either about 87% or about 30% of the time.

PCR was performed using 60 Vbeta and 13 Jbeta primers. Profiled with immunoSEQ multiplex PCR; TCRdb holds only in-frame clones, not every one. The sample yields about 200,000 clones, 82% seen once. Donors likely had unrecorded immune exposures despite being nominally healthy when sampled. In regard to this clone: Its antigen is unknown.

Sequencing was done on a sample of PBMCs. This TCR came from a woman in her 50s in good health and CMV-seropositive.

CDR3: CASKRRGDTGELFF. For the CDR3, the DNA is TGTGCCAGTAAAAGGAGGGGTGACACCGGGGAGCTGTTTTTT. The rearrangement uses TRBV19 and TRBJ2-2, with D possibly matching TRBD2 (6 bases). Germline CDR1 is LNHDA and CDR2 is SQIVND (reference sequence). CDR3 size: 14 residues. Trimming cost V 7 bases and J 3 bases, with 12 bases left between them.